A single sample is the source of the 26 T cell receptor beta chains below, sequenced in a study of blood T cell repertoires in COVID-19. Produced via immunoSEQ multiplex PCR; TCRdb's table is partial and in-frame only. The sample lists under 200,000 clones, roughly 86% occurring once. The sample consisted of peripheral blood. These TCRs come from an older man with acute or convalescent COVID-19.

V and J are TRBV3-1 (or the pseudogene TRBV3-2) and TRBJ2-7; the D gene is possibly TRBD1 (6 bases). The CDR3 sequence is 14 residues long. The V gene's germline CDR1 is LGHDT and CDR2 YNNKEL (reference sequence). V lost 4 bases to trimming and J lost 6 bases, with 16 bases between them. CDR3 amino acids: CASSPFLTGPEQYF. In DNA, the CDR3 is TGTGCCAGCAGCCCATTCCTGACAGGACCCGAGCAGTACTTC.

Here the CDR3 reads CASSQDSGGTTGELFF. DNA for the CDR3: TGTGCCAGCAGCCAAGACAGCGGGGGGACTACCGGGGAGCTGTTTTTT. The chain employs TRBV3-1 (or the pseudogene TRBV3-2) and TRBJ2-2; 9 bases are a match to TRBD2. The germline V gene has CDR1 LGHDT and CDR2 YNNKEL (reference sequence). CDR3 size: 16 residues. V gave up 0 bases and J gave up 5 bases; unmatched junction bases: 4.

V gene TRBV5-5 combines with J gene TRBJ1-4; D remains ambiguous. CDR3 length: 14 amino acids. CDR1 is SGHKS and CDR2 is YYEKEE in the germline V gene (reference sequence). Between the trimmed V and J ends, which lost 2 bases and 4 bases, there was a span of 9 bases. CDR3 DNA: TGTGCCAGCAGCTTCAGTCTGATTAATGAAAAACTGTTTTTT. Encoded protein: CASSFSLINEKLFF.

This rearrangement joins TRBV30 to TRBJ2-7, with D possibly TRBD1 on 5 matching bases. With 2 bases removed from V and 2 bases from J, the gap between germline ends came to 22 bases. CDR3 length: 17 residues. The germline V gene has CDR1 GTSNPN and CDR2 SVGIG (reference sequence). Here the CDR3 DNA reads TGTGCCTGGAGTTTACGTAGCCAGGGTGAGGTGGCCTACGAGCAGTACTTC. It is translated as CAWSLRSQGEVAYEQYF.

The J gene is TRBJ1-1, the V gene TRBV28, with a tentative D call TRBD1 (5 bases). This CDR3 comprises 14 residues. From germline, CDR1 is MDHEN and CDR2 SYDVKM. Trimming removed 7 bases at V and 0 bases at J, with 12 bases between. CDR3 in DNA: TGTGCCAGCAAGAGGCCAGGGATGAACACTGAAGCTTTCTTT. Translating gives CASKRPGMNTEAFF.

The V gene is TRBV9, the J gene TRBJ2-4; D is perhaps TRBD2 (5 bases). This CDR3 region has 15 residues. CDR1 is SGDLS and CDR2 is YYNGEE in the germline V gene. V was clipped by 0 bases and J by 8 bases, with 15 bases between them. The CDR3: CASSVEGREIDIQYF. The CDR3, as DNA: TGTGCCAGCAGCGTAGAGGGTCGGGAAATAGACATTCAGTACTTC. Together with reference TRBV9 and TRBJ2-4, the CDR3 gives the full variable domain: DSGVTQTPKHLITATGQRVTLRCSPRSGDLSVYWYQQSLDQGLQFLIQYYNGEERAKGNILERFSAQQFPDLHSELNLSSLELGDSALYFCASSVEGREIDIQYFGAGTRLSVL.

The CDR3 coding sequence is TGTGCCAGCAGCGTAGACCATACTCCTTCAGAAAAACTGTTTTTT. Amino acid sequence: CASSVDHTPSEKLFF. The chain combines TRBV9 with TRBJ1-4; D remains unclear. Trimming cost V 0 bases and J 8 bases, with 14 bases left between them. In germline, CDR1 is SGDLS, CDR2 YYNGEE. This CDR3 has 15 residues.

V usage is TRBV4-1 and J usage is TRBJ2-7, with a tentative D call TRBD1 (6 bases). The CDR3 spans 15 residues. Between the trimmed V and J ends, which lost 11 bases and 6 bases, there was a span of 26 bases. Germline lookup yields CDR1 MGHRA and CDR2 YSYEKL. CDR3 coding DNA: TGCGCCCTATATATGGCTCCCCAGGGGAATCGCGAGCAGTACTTC. The encoded protein is CALYMAPQGNREQYF.

This clone was seen just once. The V gene is TRBV27, the J gene TRBJ2-5; TRBD1 aligns across 7 bases. This CDR3 has 12 amino acids. CDR1 is MNHEY, CDR2 SMNVEV, per germline (reference sequence). The V and J ends lost 6 bases and 4 bases, in that order; junction bases with no gene match: 2. CDR3 sequence (DNA): TGTGCCAGCAGGAGACAGGGAGAGACCCAGTACTTC. Its protein is CASRRQGETQYF.

This clone was observed a handful of times. CDR3 sequence reads: CASSDYDSPGYTF. DNA for the CDR3: TGTGCCAGCAGTGATTACGACAGCCCTGGCTACACCTTC. The chain combines TRBV25-1 with TRBJ1-2; weak D call: TRBD1 (5 bases). Germline V gene lookup returns CDR1 MGHDK and CDR2 SYGVNS. CDR3 length: 13 amino acids. The V end was cut by 3 bases, the J end by 7 bases, with 12 bases between.

This chain links TRBV28 with TRBJ1-3; D possibly corresponds to TRBD1 (5 bases). CDR1 is MDHEN and CDR2 is SYDVKM in the germline V gene. The ends were cut back, 11 bases at V and 2 bases at J, with 16 bases in the middle. The CDR3 is 14 residues long. The CDR3 protein is CAAQQELAGNTIYF. Written as DNA, the CDR3 is TGTGCCGCTCAACAGGAACTGGCTGGAAACACCATATATTTT.

The chain combines TRBV14 with TRBJ2-7; 9 bases match TRBD2. This CDR3 spans 17 amino acids. After removal of 4 bases from V and 3 bases from J, the junction contained 13 bases not matched to a gene. The germline V gene has CDR1 SGHDN and CDR2 FVKESK. CDR3 nucleotide sequence: TGTGCCAGCAGCCGAATTGCCGGCGGGAGGGCCGACTACGAGCAGTACTTC. Encoded protein: CASSRIAGGRADYEQYF. The whole variable domain, filled in from reference TRBV14 and TRBJ2-7, reads EAGVTQFPSHSVIEKGQTVTLRCDPISGHDNLYWYRRVMGKEIKFLLHFVKESKQDESGMPNNRFLAERTGGTYSTLKVQPAELEDSGVYFCASSRIAGGRADYEQYFGPGTRLTVT.

The chain couples TRBV25-1 to TRBJ1-5, with unresolved D. Per the germline V gene, CDR1 is MGHDK and CDR2 is SYGVNS. This CDR3 comprises 14 residues. The V end lost 4 bases, the J end lost 0 bases, and 7 bases lay between the germline ends. This chain's CDR3 is CASSGANSNQPQHF. The CDR3 nucleotides are TGTGCCAGCAGTGGGGCGAATAGCAATCAGCCCCAGCATTTT.

The rearrangement uses TRBV4-2 and TRBJ1-5; D call uncertain. The germline V gene has CDR1 LGHNA and CDR2 YNFKEQ. Between the trimmed V and J ends, which lost 0 bases and 0 bases, there was a span of 9 bases. This CDR3 spans 16 amino acids. The CDR3 nucleotides read TGTGCCAGCAGCCAAGATAACAGATATAGCAATCAGCCCCAGCATTTT. Translated, it gives CASSQDNRYSNQPQHF.

The rearrangement joins TRBV27 to TRBJ1-6, with 9 positions matching TRBD1. The CDR3 is 14 residues long. The germline V gene has CDR1 MNHEY and CDR2 SMNVEV (reference sequence). V lost 8 bases and J lost 9; bases outside the gene matches: 8. CDR3 loop: CASARTGVVSPLHF. The DNA for the CDR3 is TGTGCCAGCGCCCGGACAGGGGTGGTTTCACCCCTCCACTTT.

The J gene is TRBJ2-1, the V gene TRBV14; TRBD1 matches at 9 bases. The J segment lost 4 bases and the V segment lost 4 bases, leaving 5 bases of the junction unmatched. CDR3 size: 15 residues. In germline, CDR1 is SGHDN, CDR2 FVKESK. The DNA for the CDR3 is TGTGCCAGCAGCCGTACCGGGACAGGGTACAATGAGCAGTTCTTC. Amino acid sequence: CASSRTGTGYNEQFF.

The chain is built from TRBV4-3 and TRBJ1-4, with TRBD1 identical over 7 bases. The CDR3 consists of 15 residues. V shed 2 bases, J shed 4 bases, and the junction held 4 bases outside the gene matches. The germline V gene has CDR1 LGHNA and CDR2 YSLEER. The CDR3: CASSQRDSFNEKLFF. For the CDR3, the DNA is TGCGCCAGCAGCCAACGGGACAGCTTTAATGAAAAACTGTTTTTT.

The chain has TRBV6-5 and TRBJ2-7; TRBD1 matches at 11 bases. V lost 6 bases and J lost 7; bases outside the gene matches: 5. The germline V gene has CDR1 MNHEY and CDR2 SVGAGI. This CDR3 is 13 amino acids long. CDR3 DNA: TGTGCCAGCAGCGGGACAGGGGGTGGAGAGCAGTACTTC. It yields the protein CASSGTGGGEQYF.

About this clone itself: This may arise from a read error, as a much more abundant clone is one base away. Other DNA sequences in this sample translate to the same CDR3. The genes are TRBV27 and TRBJ2-7; a weak D match, TRBD1 (5 bases). Germline CDR1 and CDR2: MNHEY and SMNVEV (reference sequence). Deletions cut 6 bases from V and 6 bases from J, with 9 bases between. CDR3 length: 11 amino acids. CDR3 sequence (DNA): TGTGCCAGCAGATGGGGCGGCGAGCAGTACTTC. Protein sequence: CASRWGGEQYF.

J is TRBJ2-1 and V is TRBV7-9; 11 bases match TRBD2. The CDR3 covers 15 residues. The germline CDR1 and CDR2 sequences are SEHNR and FQNEAQ (reference sequence). V dropped 4 bases and J dropped 5; count of bases not matched to a gene: 4. DNA for the CDR3: TGTGCCAGCAGCTCGGTAGCGGGGGGGCACAATGAGCAGTTCTTC. Protein sequence: CASSSVAGGHNEQFF.

The chain has TRBV27 and TRBJ1-6; possible D gene TRBD1, 5 bases. The CDR3 has 15 amino acids. Germline loops: CDR1 MNHEY, CDR2 SMNVEV (reference sequence). Trimming removed 5 bases from V and 7 bases from J, with 15 bases in between. The CDR3 region has the DNA TGTGCCAGCAGTCAGAGACAGACGGACAATTCACCCCTCCACTTT. It codes for CASSQRQTDNSPLHF.

The gene calls are TRBV29-1 and TRBJ2-7, with 9 bases that match TRBD2. V shed 4 bases, J shed 5 bases, and the junction held 15 bases outside the gene matches. Germline V gene sequence: CDR1 SQVTM, CDR2 ANQGSEA. The CDR3 has 16 residues. CDR3 DNA: TGCAGCGTTGTAACCCCCGCTTCGCGCGGGGGGGACGAGCAGTACTTC. This encodes CSVVTPASRGGDEQYF.

This clone was found a few times. The V and J genes are TRBV12-3 or TRBV12-4 and TRBJ1-4; D ambiguous. The ends were cut back, 6 bases at V and 8 bases at J, with 10 bases in the middle. This CDR3 contains 12 residues. DNA for the CDR3: TGTGCCAGCAGCCCTTCGAGGGAAAAACTGTTTTTT. Protein sequence: CASSPSREKLFF.

The chain has TRBV9 and TRBJ2-1, with 11 bases aligning to TRBD2. With 4 bases clipped from V and 2 bases from J, the junction kept 2 bases outside the gene matches. The CDR3 sequence is 15 residues long. Germline V gene data show CDR1 as SGDLS and CDR2 as YYNGEE. The CDR3: CASSTGLAAYNEQFF. For the CDR3, the DNA is TGTGCCAGCAGCACGGGACTAGCGGCCTACAATGAGCAGTTCTTC.

In its sample, this clone was seen a few times. V gene TRBV7-2 combines with J gene TRBJ1-4; tentative D call: TRBD1 (5 bases). Trimming shortened V by 5 bases and J by 7 bases, and 14 bases separated the two germline ends. Germline V gives CDR1 SGHTA, CDR2 FQGNSA. This CDR3 has 14 amino acids. The CDR3 loop is CASSPQVSSEKLFF. CDR3 in DNA: TGTGCCAGCAGCCCACAGGTTTCGAGTGAAAAACTGTTTTTT.

The CDR3 coding sequence is TGTGCCAGCAGTTTCCGTGGGGGCCTCACCTACGAGCAGTACTTC. It codes for CASSFRGGLTYEQYF. This chain uses TRBV6-2 or TRBV6-3 with TRBJ2-7; D might be TRBD1 (6 bases). CDR1 is MNHEY and CDR2 is SVGEGT in the germline V gene. CDR3 length equals 15 residues. V gave up 4 bases and J gave up 2 bases, with 15 bases separating them.